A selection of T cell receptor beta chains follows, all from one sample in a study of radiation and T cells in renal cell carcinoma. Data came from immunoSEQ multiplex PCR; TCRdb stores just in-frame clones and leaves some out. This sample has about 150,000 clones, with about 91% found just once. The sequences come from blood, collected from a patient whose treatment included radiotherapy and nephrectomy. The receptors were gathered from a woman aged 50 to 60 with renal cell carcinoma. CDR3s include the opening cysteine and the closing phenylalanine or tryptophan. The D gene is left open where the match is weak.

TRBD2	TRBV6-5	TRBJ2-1	CATNGGGSYNEQFF	TGTGCCACCAACGGGGGGGGCTCCTACAATGAGCAGTTCTTC
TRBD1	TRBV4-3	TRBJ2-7	CASSHGQGADYEQYF	TGCGCCAGCAGCCACGGACAGGGGGCGGACTACGAGCAGTACTTC
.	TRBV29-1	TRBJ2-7	CSVGDTYEQYF	TGCAGCGTTGGGGACACCTACGAGCAGTACTTC
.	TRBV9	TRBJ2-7	CASSAFGTNYEQYF	TGTGCCAGCAGCGCTTTTGGGACAAACTACGAGCAGTACTTC
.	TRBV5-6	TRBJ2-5	CASSFVRETQYF	TGTGCCAGCAGCTTTGTCAGAGAGACCCAGTACTTC
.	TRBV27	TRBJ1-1	CASTKPRPTSNTEAFF	TGTGCCAGCACTAAACCCCGACCGACCTCTAACACTGAAGCTTTCTTT
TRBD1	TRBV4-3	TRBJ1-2	CASSQDRTGGRDGYTF	TGCGCCAGCAGCCAAGACCGGACAGGGGGTCGCGATGGCTACACCTTC
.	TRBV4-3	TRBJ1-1	CASSLGTEAFF	TGCGCCAGCAGCTTAGGCACTGAAGCTTTCTTT
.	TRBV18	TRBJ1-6	CASSPGPVSPLHF	TGTGCCAGCTCACCGGGACCCGTTTCACCCCTCCACTTT
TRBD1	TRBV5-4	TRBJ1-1	CASSNSQGVGNTEAFF	TGTGCCAGCAGCAATTCGCAGGGGGTGGGGAACACTGAAGCTTTCTTT
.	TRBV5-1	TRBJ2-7	CASSLGASTYEQYF	TGCGCCAGCAGCTTGGGAGCTTCAACCTACGAGCAGTACTTC
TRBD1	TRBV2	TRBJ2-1	CARRQGAEQFF	TGTGCCAGGAGACAGGGCGCTGAGCAGTTCTTC
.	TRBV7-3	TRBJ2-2	CASSFRQTGELFF	TGTGCCAGCAGCTTTAGGCAGACCGGGGAGCTGTTTTTT
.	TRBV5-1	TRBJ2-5	CASSFTTGTQETQYF	TGCGCCAGCAGCTTTACTACTGGAACCCAAGAGACCCAGTACTTC
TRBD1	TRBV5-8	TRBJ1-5	CASNLGQGHNQPQHF	TGTGCCAGCAACCTGGGACAGGGTCACAATCAGCCCCAGCATTTT
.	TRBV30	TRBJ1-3	CARSGGNTIYF	TGTGCACGATCAGGGGGAAACACCATATATTTT
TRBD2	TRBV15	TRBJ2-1	CATSLLAGTYNEQFF	TGTGCCACCAGCCTGCTAGCGGGGACCTACAATGAGCAGTTCTTC
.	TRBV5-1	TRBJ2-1	CASSSRQVSNEQFF	TGCGCCAGCAGCTCGCGACAGGTATCGAATGAGCAGTTCTTC
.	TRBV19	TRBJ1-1	CASSIGGSVVTDTEAFF	TGTGCCAGTAGTATAGGTGGGAGCGTTGTTACGGACACTGAAGCTTTCTTT
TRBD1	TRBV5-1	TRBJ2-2	CASSLLPQGARDTGELFF	TGCGCCAGCAGCTTGCTCCCACAGGGGGCGCGGGACACCGGGGAGCTGTTTTTT
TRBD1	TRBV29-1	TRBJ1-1	CSGRTGDTEAFF	TGCAGCGGCCGAACAGGGGACACTGAAGCTTTCTTT
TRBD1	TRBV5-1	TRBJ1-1	CASSSLQGSTEAFF	TGCGCCAGCAGCTCCTTACAGGGGTCCACTGAAGCTTTCTTT
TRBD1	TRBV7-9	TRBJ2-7	CASSLAKGTGSYEQYF	TGTGCCAGCAGCTTAGCGAAGGGGACAGGGTCCTACGAGCAGTACTTC
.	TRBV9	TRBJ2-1	CASNPNRDSYNEQFF	TGTGCCAGCAACCCAAACCGGGACTCCTACAATGAGCAGTTCTTC